Reported below is one T cell receptor beta chain. This clonotype was seen at least ten times. It has no known antigen specificity. Base-call qualities are not available, and no considerably larger clone is one nucleotide away. A constant-region primer and ProtoScript II reverse transcriptase were used to reverse-transcribe TCRbeta-specific cDNA from roughly 480 ng total RNA. The TCRbeta libraries were prepared through three rounds of nested multiplex PCR following a slightly modified ARM-PCR procedure. Each of the first two PCR rounds ran for approximately 10 cycles and used multiplex TRBV1-TRBV30 forward primers together with a Cbeta reverse primer. Sample barcodes and Illumina adapters were attached in a final 25-cycle PCR using Deep VentR polymerase. Amplicons of 200-500 bp were gel-purified with a QIAquick gel extraction kit before sequencing. An Illumina HiSeq 2500 was used to sequence the TCRbeta amplicons, generating 250-bp paired-end reads. As for the authors' bioinformatics: Reads were quality-trimmed with Trimmomatic v0.33, and paired reads were merged with FLASH v1.2.11 to recover full CDR3 sequences. MiGEC v1.2.1b assigned V, D and J germline segments to the rearranged TCRbeta sequences. VDJtools v1.0.0 computed clonotype statistics and Shannon-Wiener diversity indices. Except for diversity analysis, only each sample's 250 most abundant clonotypes were used in subsequent analyses to reduce sampling bias. TCRdb trimmed the raw reads at Q25, called clones with MiXCR and kept productive beta chains. When rows share a CDR3 protein, they turn into one entry using the most common DNA and genes. The V and J calls reflect TCRdb's pipeline rather than the authors' work. The sample has about 190,000 distinct CDR3 sequences on record, 70% to 90% of them singletons. The ten largest clonotypes hold 15% to 20% of the sample.

CDR1 and CDR2 are read off the germline V gene as SGHDT and YYEEEE. From the cysteine through the phenylalanine, the CDR3 covers 13 amino acids. Kept here is only the CDR3 DNA, which spans 39 bases and is read in frame from base 1. V is clipped by 2 bases and J by 2 bases, and the sequence between their germline boundaries is 7 bases long. This entry is derived from a study of tumor-infiltrating lymphocytes in primary liver carcinoma (dated by TCRdb to 2016 to 2017). For the study in its entirety: The five patients, three men and two women aged 30 to 69 years, had hepatocellular carcinoma (four) or combined HCC and intrahepatic cholangiocarcinoma (one). Tumors of the five patients were stage T1-T3 N0M0 with maximum diameters of roughly 4.2 to 10 cm. Roughly 3.65 to 8 million productive TCRbeta reads were obtained per sample, and no significant difference in read depth was found between tissue types. For each liver tumor, the study sampled five regions along with adjacent normal tissue and blood, and applied TCRbeta repertoire sequencing, expression microarrays and whole-exome sequencing. A total of 35 or so specimens from 5 patients went through TCRbeta repertoire sequencing, namely 25 tumor regions, 5 adjacent noncancerous liver tissues and 5 peripheral blood samples. To link TCRbeta repertoire diversity to the local molecular phenotype, the 25 or so tumor region samples were profiled with Agilent mRNA microarrays. High reproducibility was observed for the technical replicate repertoires, with mean shared-clone rates around 0.89 and correlation coefficients above 0.95.

Summary of the overall study and its limitations: Consistent with antigen-driven expansion, pairs of tumor regions showed higher repertoire overlap (mean roughly 35%) than either tumor-adjacent pairs (around 17%) or tumor-blood pairs (roughly 14%). Only about 7.5-25% of top clones were present in all five regions of a tumor, suggesting spatial heterogeneity of tumor-infiltrating T cells. The top 250 clones accounted for a significantly greater share of the repertoire in tumors than in blood (p = 0.039). The study included only 4 to 6 patients, and the authors note findings should be validated in a larger study. Because sequencing covered only the TCR beta chain and unpaired alpha chains were not captured, true repertoire diversity is likely underestimated. Because the samples were bulk and unsorted, CD4+ and CD8+ T cell repertoires could not be compared.

Total RNA and DNA were co-extracted from roughly 20-30 mg of bulk tissue with the AllPrep DNA/RNA mini kit, without cell sorting. Between November 2015 and March 2016, 4 or 5 patients in China with histopathologically diagnosed primary liver carcinoma had their tumors surgically resected. Chronic HBV infection was present in the patients, and the patients were treatment-naive at sampling. Five spatially separated regions were sampled per tumor: superior, inferior, left-lateral and right-lateral poles, plus the tumor centre. More than 85% viable tumor cells were found by histology in every tumor sample. Pieces of fresh tumor and adjacent tissue were cut in half, with one half kept in RNAlater at -80 degrees C and the other half sent for histology.

Sample: tumor tissue from primary liver carcinoma. This clonotype was obtained from a man aged 35-49 years with primary liver carcinoma and hepatitis B virus infection. The chain employs TRBV5-6 and TRBJ2-5, with the D segment identity uncertain. The DNA is as follows: TGTGCCAGCAGCTTCGGCACGCAAGAGACCCAGTACTTC. Its protein reads: CASSFGTQETQYF.